This TCR beta chain derives from a study of T cell repertoires in cytomegalovirus infection. For the study at large: Indications of both CMV infection and matching HLA type were provided by public TCR beta signatures.

Study outcomes and limitations: Accumulated public TCR beta family frequency recognized individuals carrying CMV together with the relevant HLA. Dominating the ex vivo response were TCR beta clonotypes that were CMV-specific and HLA-C-restricted.

Trimming shortened V by 0 bases and J by 0 bases, and 12 bases separated the two germline ends. CDR1 MGHRA and CDR2 YSYEKL come from the germline V gene. The CDR3 is 16 amino acids. TCRdb redid the calling of the reads with MiXCR, one entry per CDR3 protein. The sample has roughly 630,000 distinct CDR3 sequences, 20% to 25% seen once. A remark on this clonotype: Its antigen is unidentified.

The TCR sequence derives from a human donor in good health (CMV status not recorded). Some clones in this sample may be carry-over from other donors' samples. Material: CD8+ T cells from PBMCs. V gene TRBV4-1 combines with J gene TRBJ2-7, with D perhaps assigned TRBD1 or TRBD2 (5 bases each). The CDR3 sequence is CASSQEVAGSSYEQYF. CDR3 coding DNA: TGCGCCAGCAGCCAAGAGGTTGCAGGGAGCTCCTACGAGCAGTACTTC.